Shown below are 15 T cell receptor beta chains from a single sample sequenced in a study of blood T cell repertoires in COVID-19. Clones were sequenced by immunoSEQ multiplex PCR, and TCRdb holds only the in-frame ones, with some missing. The repertoire includes about 50,000 clones, over 85% of them detected once, and around 3.6% sits in the top ten. The sample taken for sequencing was peripheral blood. All receptors come from a human donor in a cohort sampled during active COVID-19.

The rearrangement uses TRBV7-5 and TRBJ1-4; the DNA was not used to check the table's D call, TRBD1. TRBV7-5 has pseudogene status. The CDR3 covers 15 residues. CDR3 sequence reads: CARSFPGQTNEKLFF. The CDR3 nucleotides read TGTGCCAGAAGCTTTCCGGGACAGACTAATGAAAAACTGTTTTTT.

J is TRBJ1-1 and V is TRBV7-3; 7 bases map to TRBD1. Germline V lookup: CDR1 SGHTA, CDR2 FQGTGA. V shed 1 base and J 6 bases; nucleotides not matched to a gene: 8. The CDR3 runs to 15 residues. The CDR3 coding sequence is TGTGCCAGCAGCTTAATGGAATGGGGACAGTCTGAAGCTTTCTTT. This encodes CASSLMEWGQSEAFF.

The chain employs TRBV2 and TRBJ2-7, with 7 bases matching TRBD1. V lost 5 bases and J lost 0; bases outside the gene matches: 4. The length of the CDR3 is 14 residues. Germline CDR1 reads SNHLY; CDR2 reads FYNNEI. CDR3 in DNA: TGTGCCAGCAGTAGGGACAGCTTCTCCTACGAGCAGTACTTC. Translation gives CASSRDSFSYEQYF.

This chain connects TRBV2 to TRBJ1-5; D remains unclear. Germline-derived CDR1 and CDR2 are SNHLY and FYNNEI. Trimming took off 7 bases at V and 0 bases at J, with 13 bases between the two ends. The CDR3 totals 15 residues. CDR3 DNA: TGTGCCAGCAAGAGGGAGGATCCTAGCAATCAGCCCCAGCATTTT. Translating gives CASKREDPSNQPQHF.

This clone was seen a few times. The rearrangement links TRBV13 to TRBJ2-7; 7 bases agree with TRBD2. The CDR3 is 14 amino acids. Germline assignment: CDR1 PRHDT and CDR2 FYEKMQ (reference sequence). The V segment lost 5 bases and the J segment 2 bases; nucleotides outside the gene matches: 6. The chain's CDR3 is CASSTRGETYEQYF. The CDR3 coding sequence is TGTGCCAGCAGCACCCGGGGGGAAACCTACGAGCAGTACTTC.

J is TRBJ2-3 and V is TRBV18, with 8 bases aligning to TRBD1. CDR1 and CDR2 (germline): KGHSH, LQKENI. V dropped 4 bases and J dropped 3; count of bases not matched to a gene: 6. The CDR3 loop spans 15 amino acids. The CDR3 coding sequence is TGTGCCAGCTCACAAGGGACAGGTGGGACAGATACGCAGTATTTT. Translation gives CASSQGTGGTDTQYF.

This chain joins TRBV24-1 and TRBJ1-4, with D possibly matching TRBD1 (6 bases). The CDR3 is made up of 16 amino acids. The germline gives CDR1 KGHDR, CDR2 SFDVKD. V lost 4 bases and J 0 bases, leaving 11 bases between the germline ends. The CDR3 loop is CATSDSGTPTNEKLFF. In DNA, the CDR3 is TGTGCCACCAGTGACTCCGGGACACCAACTAATGAAAAACTGTTTTTT.

Only one count was recorded for this clone. The CDR3 spells CACKTGAGQPQHF. The CDR3 coding sequence is TGTGCCTGTAAAACAGGGGCGGGTCAGCCCCAGCATTTT. The rearrangement uses TRBV30 and TRBJ1-5; TRBD1 matches 7 bases. The CDR3 sequence is 13 residues long. Trimming cost V 6 bases and J 6 bases; bases outside gene matches: 8. Germline V lookup: CDR1 GTSNPN, CDR2 SVGIG (reference sequence).

As for this clone: A read error may account for a junction end that differs from germline. J is TRBJ1-2 and V is TRBV2; D is perhaps TRBD1 (6 bases). CDR3 length: 14 amino acids. Germline assignment: CDR1 SNHLY and CDR2 FYNNEI. CDR3 coding DNA: TGTGCCAGCAGCGAAGTACAGGGTAACTATGGCTACACCTTC. Amino acids: CASSEVQGNYGYTF.

The J gene is TRBJ1-3, the V gene TRBV5-4, with TRBD1 matching 10 bases. This CDR3 contains 18 residues. V gave up 2 bases and J gave up 3 bases; unmatched junction bases: 11. CDR1 and CDR2 (germline): SGHNT, YYREEE (reference sequence). The chain's CDR3 is CASSLNSGTGVYGNTIYF. The CDR3 bases are TGTGCCAGCAGCTTAAATTCCGGGACAGGGGTTTATGGAAACACCATATATTTT.

The V call is TRBV5-1, the J call TRBJ2-1; 16 bases match TRBD2. V lost 3 bases, J lost 1 base, and 7 bases stayed unmatched. CDR3 length: 19 amino acids. Germline CDR1 reads SGHRS; CDR2 reads YFSETQ. CDR3 bases: TGCGCCAGCAGCTCCCCACCGGGACTAGCGGGAGGGTCCTACAATGAGCAGTTCTTC. This encodes CASSSPPGLAGGSYNEQFF.

The rearrangement links TRBV18 to TRBJ2-1; TRBD2 aligns across 9 bases. J gave up 8 bases and V 3 bases, and 2 bases lay outside the gene matches. In germline, CDR1 is KGHSH, CDR2 LQKENI. The CDR3 length is 13 residues. The DNA of the CDR3 is TGTGCCAGCTCACCGGGACTAGCTGATGAGCAGTTCTTC. It is translated as CASSPGLADEQFF.

The chain uses TRBV14 and TRBJ2-2, with a weak D call TRBD1 (6 bases). Germline CDR1 reads SGHDN; CDR2 reads FVKESK. The CDR3 is 17 residues long. The V end was cut by 4 bases, the J end by 1 base, with 16 bases between. The DNA for the CDR3 is TGTGCCAGCAGCCGACGTTGGGGGCTACAGAACACCGGGGAGCTGTTTTTT. This encodes CASSRRWGLQNTGELFF.

V usage is TRBV6-5 and J usage is TRBJ2-7; no definite D call. Germline V gene lookup returns CDR1 MNHEY and CDR2 SVGAGI. This CDR3 is built from 11 residues. Trimming left V 7 bases short and J 4 bases short, with 8 bases between. The chain's CDR3 is CASTQAYEQYF. Here the CDR3 DNA reads TGTGCCAGCACCCAGGCGTACGAGCAGTACTTC.

The CDR3 loop reads CASRTAGGSGYGYTF. In DNA, the CDR3 is TGTGCCAGCAGAACTGCAGGGGGCTCTGGCTATGGCTACACCTTC. This sequence joins TRBV28 and TRBJ1-2; 8 bases are shared with TRBD1. There are 15 residues in the CDR3. From germline, CDR1 is MDHEN and CDR2 SYDVKM. V trimming: 6 bases; J trimming: 4 bases; junction bases outside the gene matches: 10.